Sequencing of this T cell receptor (beta chain) was carried out in a study of shared clonotypes between healthy human individuals. Study in general: CD8 memory received one plate per donor, CD8 naive two, CD4 memory three and CD4 naive three.

Measured with immunoSEQ multiplex PCR; TCRdb has only the in-frame clones, and not every one. Among roughly 1,500,000 clones listed, 98% were seen once. Remarks on this clone: Its target is unknown.

The CDR3 has 17 residues. CDR1 is MDHEN and CDR2 is SYDVKM in the germline V gene. Between the trimmed V and J ends, which lost 6 bases and 0 bases, there was a span of 18 bases. Study-level findings and limits: Incomplete sequencing of sorted subsets was indicated by rarefaction despite large depth. When compared with the clonotypes that were shared by all four sorted-subset donors, the non-shared clonotypes turned out to have lower generation probabilities.

This TCR came from a man aged 30-40 years in good health. Material for sequencing was naive CD4+ T cells sorted from blood. As to subset: CD45RA+ positively selected. The V call is TRBV28, the J call TRBJ1-5; D unclear. The CDR3 is CASSSLRRDYSNQPQHF. The DNA of the CDR3 is TGTGCCAGCAGCAGTTTACGAAGAGATTATAGCAATCAGCCCCAGCATTTT.